Described below is a single TCR beta chain sequence and its context. As yet, its antigen is unknown. The CDR3 extends 3 residues past the end of the read, so its final part is completed from the germline J gene. This entry is derived from a study of T cells in women clearing cervical HPV infection. In germline, CDR1 is SGHTA, CDR2 FQGNSA. The J segment lost 2 bases and the V segment lost 0 bases, leaving 12 bases of the junction unmatched. This CDR3 region has 18 residues. Study findings and constraints: CIN3+ cases had significantly higher TCR richness than controls; evenness did not differ.

The table came from immunoSEQ multiplex PCR; TCRdb's copy has only in-frame clones and leaves some out. The sample's table shows about 35,000 clones. The source of this sequence is a woman between 18 and 70 years old with a cervical HPV16 infection that either progressed to CIN3+ or cleared (not recorded which). The chain carries TRBV7-2 and TRBJ2-7, with TRBD2 matching 8 bases. Sequencing was carried out using blood buffy coat. The DNA read from the CDR3 is TGTGCCAGCAGCTTAGCCAGATCAGGGATTAGCGGGACCTACGAG. Its translation is CASSLARSGISGTYE. The full CDR3 protein is CASSLARSGISGTYEQYF.